The T cell receptor beta chain described here comes from a study of blood T cell repertoires in COVID-19. This CDR3 spans 14 amino acids. From germline, CDR1 is MNHEY and CDR2 SMNVEV (reference sequence). V dropped 3 bases and J dropped 10; count of bases not matched to a gene: 11. Profiling relied on immunoSEQ multiplex PCR, and the TCRdb table lists in-frame clones only, not all of them. The top ten clones hold roughly 1% of a sample with approximately 300,000 clones, 90% of them seen once. The sequenced sample was peripheral blood. The chain couples TRBV27 to TRBJ1-1, with TRBD1 matching 7 bases. The receptor comes from a woman aged 40 to 55 with COVID-19, enrolled during active disease. The CDR3 region is CASSFRGGLTGAFF. In DNA form, the CDR3 reads TGTGCCAGCAGTTTCCGAGGGGGCCTTACGGGAGCTTTCTTT.